This T cell receptor beta chain originates from a study of low-dose radiotherapy and immunotherapy resistance in tumors. At the level of the study: Per fraction, Cohort 1 was given 0.5 Gy every 2 weeks, for a total of 6.5 Gy. Intravenous cyclophosphamide 200 mg/m2 was given every two weeks, one day before radiation and immunotherapy.

The time point was: before trial treatment. Low-dose radiotherapy, low-dose cyclophosphamide, aspirin, ipilimumab and nivolumab were all given to the donors. Both a constant-region primer and a V-primer adapter served to amplify TCRs across roughly 22 PCR cycles. Via MiXCR, TCRdb re-called the reads, giving one row per CDR3 protein. Of roughly 46,000 distinct CDR3 sequences in the sample, about 10% were seen once. Ten or more counts support this clonotype. The V and J ends lost 4 bases and 2 bases respectively, with 9 bases between them. Germline lookup yields CDR1 LNHDA and CDR2 SQIVND (reference sequence). This CDR3 contains 14 residues.

The chain couples TRBV19 to TRBJ2-4; D gene ambiguous. This TCR was sampled from a female donor with ovarian cancer. Sequencing used PBMCs, obtained before treatment. CDR3 sequence: CASSTAGSKNIQYF. DNA of the CDR3: TGTGCCAGTAGTACCGCCGGGTCCAAAAACATTCAGTACTTC.